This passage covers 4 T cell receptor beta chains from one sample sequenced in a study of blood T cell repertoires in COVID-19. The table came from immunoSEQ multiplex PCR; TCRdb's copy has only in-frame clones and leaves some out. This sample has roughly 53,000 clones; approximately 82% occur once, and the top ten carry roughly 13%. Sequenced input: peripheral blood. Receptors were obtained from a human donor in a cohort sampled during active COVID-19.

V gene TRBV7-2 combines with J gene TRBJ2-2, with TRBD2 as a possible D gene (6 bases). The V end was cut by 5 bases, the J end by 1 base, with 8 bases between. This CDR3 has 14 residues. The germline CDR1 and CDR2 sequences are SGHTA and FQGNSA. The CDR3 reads CASSPGLNTGELFF. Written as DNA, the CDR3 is TGTGCCAGCAGCCCGGGACTGAACACCGGGGAGCTGTTTTTT.

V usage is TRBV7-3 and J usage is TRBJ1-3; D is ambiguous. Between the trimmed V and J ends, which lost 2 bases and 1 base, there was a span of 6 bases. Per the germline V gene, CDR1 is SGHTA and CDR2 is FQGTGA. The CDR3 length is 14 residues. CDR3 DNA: TGTGCCAGCAGCTTACAGGCGTCTGGAAACACCATATATTTT. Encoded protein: CASSLQASGNTIYF. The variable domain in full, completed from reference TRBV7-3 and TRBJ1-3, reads GAGVSQTPSNKVTEKGKYVELRCDPISGHTALYWYRQSLGQGPEFLIYFQGTGAADDSGLPNDRFFAVRPEGSVSTLKIQRTERGDSAVYLCASSLQASGNTIYFGEGSWLTVV.

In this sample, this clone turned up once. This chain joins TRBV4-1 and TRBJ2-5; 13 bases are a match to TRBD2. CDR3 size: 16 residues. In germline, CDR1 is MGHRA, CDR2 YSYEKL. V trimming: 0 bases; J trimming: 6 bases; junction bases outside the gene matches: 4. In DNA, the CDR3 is TGCGCCAGCAGCCAAGACACTAGCGGGAGGGGAAAGACCCAGTACTTC. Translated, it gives CASSQDTSGRGKTQYF.

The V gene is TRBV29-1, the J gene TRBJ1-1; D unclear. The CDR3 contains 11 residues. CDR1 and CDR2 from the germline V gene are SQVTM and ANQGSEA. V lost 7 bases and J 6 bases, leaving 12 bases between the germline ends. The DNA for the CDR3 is TGCAGCGCCCGAGGAGCTGCTGAAGCTTTCTTT. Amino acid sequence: CSARGAAEAFF.